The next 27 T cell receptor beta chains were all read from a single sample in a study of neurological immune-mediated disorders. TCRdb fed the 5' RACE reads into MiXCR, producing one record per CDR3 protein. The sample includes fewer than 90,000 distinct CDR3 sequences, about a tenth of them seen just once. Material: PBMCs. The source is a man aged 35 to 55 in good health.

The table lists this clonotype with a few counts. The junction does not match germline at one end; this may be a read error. The CDR3 sequence is CANSYQGSRPQETQYF. The CDR3 DNA reads TGTGCCAACAGTTACCAGGGTTCAAGGCCACAAGAGACCCAGTACTTC. This chain links TRBV6-2 or TRBV6-3 with TRBJ2-5; perhaps TRBD1 as D (5 bases). Per germline, CDR1 MNHEY and CDR2 SVGEGT. This CDR3 has 16 amino acids.

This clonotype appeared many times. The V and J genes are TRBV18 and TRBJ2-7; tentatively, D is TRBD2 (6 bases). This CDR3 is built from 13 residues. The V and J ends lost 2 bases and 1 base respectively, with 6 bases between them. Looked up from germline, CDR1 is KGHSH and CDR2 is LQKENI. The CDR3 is CASSPGTSYEQYF. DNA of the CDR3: TGTGCCAGCTCACCAGGGACTTCCTACGAGCAGTACTTC. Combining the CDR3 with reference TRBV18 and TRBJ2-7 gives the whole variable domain NAGVMQNPRHLVRRRGQEARLRCSPMKGHSHVYWYRQLPEEGLKFMVYLQKENIIDESGMPKERFSAEFPKEGPSILRIQQVVRGDSAAYFCASSPGTSYEQYFGPGTRLTVT.

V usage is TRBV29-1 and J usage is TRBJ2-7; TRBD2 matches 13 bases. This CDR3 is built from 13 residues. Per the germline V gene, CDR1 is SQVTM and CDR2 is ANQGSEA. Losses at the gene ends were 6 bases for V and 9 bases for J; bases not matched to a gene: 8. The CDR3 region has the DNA TGCAGCGTCCGACTAGCGGGAGGTTGGGGGCAGTACTTC. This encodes CSVRLAGGWGQYF.

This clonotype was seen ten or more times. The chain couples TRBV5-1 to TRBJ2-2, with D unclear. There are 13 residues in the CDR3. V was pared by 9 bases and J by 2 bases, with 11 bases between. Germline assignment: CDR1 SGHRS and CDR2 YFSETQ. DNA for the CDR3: TGCGCCACCTCTCCGGGCAACACCGGGGAGCTGTTTTTT. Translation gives CATSPGNTGELFF.

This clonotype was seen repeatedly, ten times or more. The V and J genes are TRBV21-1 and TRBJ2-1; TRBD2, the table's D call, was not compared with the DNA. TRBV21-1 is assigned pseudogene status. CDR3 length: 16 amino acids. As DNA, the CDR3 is TGTGCCAGCAGCAAAACGGTTCAGCGGGGATGGTATGAGCAGTTCTTC. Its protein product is CASSKTVQRGWYEQFF.

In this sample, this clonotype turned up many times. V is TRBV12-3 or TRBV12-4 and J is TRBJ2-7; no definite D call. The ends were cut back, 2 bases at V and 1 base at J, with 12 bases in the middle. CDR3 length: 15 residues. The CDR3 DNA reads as TGTGCCAGCAGTTTAAAAGCAGAGTTTTCCTACGAGCAGTACTTC. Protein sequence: CASSLKAEFSYEQYF.

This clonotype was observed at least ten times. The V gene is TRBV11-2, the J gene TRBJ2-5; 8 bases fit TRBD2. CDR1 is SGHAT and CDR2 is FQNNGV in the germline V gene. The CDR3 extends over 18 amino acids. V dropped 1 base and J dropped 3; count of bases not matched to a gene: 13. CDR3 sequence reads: CASSLGPMASGWKETQYF. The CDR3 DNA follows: TGTGCCAGCAGCTTAGGACCGATGGCTAGCGGGTGGAAAGAGACCCAGTACTTC.

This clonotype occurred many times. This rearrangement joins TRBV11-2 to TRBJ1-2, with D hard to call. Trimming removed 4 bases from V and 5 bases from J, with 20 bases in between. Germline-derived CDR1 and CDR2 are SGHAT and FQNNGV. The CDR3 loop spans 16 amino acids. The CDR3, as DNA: TGTGCCAGCAGCTCGAGGATCGGGGAGGTTCCTTATGGCTACACCTTC. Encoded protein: CASSSRIGEVPYGYTF.

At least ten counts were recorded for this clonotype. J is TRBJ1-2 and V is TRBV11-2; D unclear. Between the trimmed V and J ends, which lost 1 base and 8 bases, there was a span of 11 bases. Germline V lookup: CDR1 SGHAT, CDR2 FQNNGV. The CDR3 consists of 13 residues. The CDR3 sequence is CASSLVGVGGYTF. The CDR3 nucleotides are TGTGCCAGCAGCTTAGTAGGTGTAGGAGGCTACACCTTC.

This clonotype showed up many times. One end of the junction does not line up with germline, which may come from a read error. The chain's CDR3 is CASSLVLSGRGRSGELFF. The CDR3, as DNA: TGCGCCAGCAGTTTGGTATTGAGCGGGAGAGGGAGATCCGGGGAGCTGTTTTTT. The chain couples TRBV5-1 to TRBJ2-2, with 8 bases matching TRBD2. Germline V CDR1 and CDR2: SGHRS, YFSETQ. The CDR3 covers 18 residues.

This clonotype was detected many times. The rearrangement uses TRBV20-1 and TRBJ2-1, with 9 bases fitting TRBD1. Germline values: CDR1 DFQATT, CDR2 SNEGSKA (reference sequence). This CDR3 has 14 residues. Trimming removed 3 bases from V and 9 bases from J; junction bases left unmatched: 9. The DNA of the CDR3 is TGCAGTGCTAGTGAATACGGGACAGGGTTTGAGCAGTTCTTC. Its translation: CSASEYGTGFEQFF.

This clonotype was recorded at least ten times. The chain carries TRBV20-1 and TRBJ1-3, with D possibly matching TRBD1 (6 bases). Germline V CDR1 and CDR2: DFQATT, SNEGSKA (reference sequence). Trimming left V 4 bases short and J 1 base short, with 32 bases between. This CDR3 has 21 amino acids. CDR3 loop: CSANSRGTRGRSGDSGNTIYF. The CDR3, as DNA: TGCAGTGCTAACTCCCGTGGTACCAGGGGTCGCTCGGGTGATTCTGGAAACACCATATATTTT.

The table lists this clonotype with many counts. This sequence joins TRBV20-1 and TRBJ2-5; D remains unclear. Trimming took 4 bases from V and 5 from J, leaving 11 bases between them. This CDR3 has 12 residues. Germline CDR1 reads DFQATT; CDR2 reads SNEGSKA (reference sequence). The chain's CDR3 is CSAIPVGETQYF. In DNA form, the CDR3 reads TGCAGTGCTATCCCAGTGGGGGAGACCCAGTACTTC.

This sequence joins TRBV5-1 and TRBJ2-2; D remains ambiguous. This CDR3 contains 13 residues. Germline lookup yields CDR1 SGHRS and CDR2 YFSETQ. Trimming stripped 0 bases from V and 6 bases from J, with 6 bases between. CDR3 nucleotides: TGCGCCAGCAGCTTGGTTCCACCCGGGGAGCTGTTTTTT. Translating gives CASSLVPPGELFF.

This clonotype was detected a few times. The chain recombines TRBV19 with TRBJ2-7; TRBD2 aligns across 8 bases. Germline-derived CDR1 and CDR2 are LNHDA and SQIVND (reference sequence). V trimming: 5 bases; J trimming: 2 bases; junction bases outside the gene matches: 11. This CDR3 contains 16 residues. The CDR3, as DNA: TGTGCCAGTAGTGCTCTCGGTCGGGAGGGAGCCTACGAGCAGTACTTC. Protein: CASSALGREGAYEQYF.

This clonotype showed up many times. CDR3 sequence reads: CASSLPTDRGPPYSNQPQHF. The CDR3 DNA reads TGCGCCAGCAGCTTGCCCACGGACAGGGGGCCTCCTTATAGCAATCAGCCCCAGCATTTT. The chain joins TRBV5-1 to TRBJ1-5; TRBD1 aligns across 11 bases. CDR1 and CDR2 (germline): SGHRS, YFSETQ. With V trimmed by 1 base and J by 0 bases, 12 bases remained unmatched. The CDR3 totals 20 residues.

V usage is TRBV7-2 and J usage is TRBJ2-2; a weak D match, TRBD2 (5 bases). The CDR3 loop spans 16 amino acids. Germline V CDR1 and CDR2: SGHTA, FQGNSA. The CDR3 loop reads CSISLASGRFSGELFF. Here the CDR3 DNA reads TGTTCCATCAGCTTAGCGTCTGGTAGATTCTCCGGGGAGCTGTTTTTT.

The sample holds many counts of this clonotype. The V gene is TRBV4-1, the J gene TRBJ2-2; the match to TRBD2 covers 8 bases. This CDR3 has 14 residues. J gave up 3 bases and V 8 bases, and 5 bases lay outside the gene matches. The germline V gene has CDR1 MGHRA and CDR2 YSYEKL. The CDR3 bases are TGCGCCAGCCGGACTAGCTCGGACACCGGGGAGCTGTTTTTT. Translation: CASRTSSDTGELFF.

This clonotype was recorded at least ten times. Written as DNA, the CDR3 is TGCGCCAGCAGCGAACCAGGGTCAACTAATGAAAAACTGTTTTTT. Its translation: CASSEPGSTNEKLFF. The V call is TRBV5-1, the J call TRBJ1-4; weak D call: TRBD1 (5 bases). The CDR3 consists of 15 residues. Trimming took off 4 bases at V and 0 bases at J, with 10 bases between the two ends. From germline, CDR1 is SGHRS and CDR2 YFSETQ.

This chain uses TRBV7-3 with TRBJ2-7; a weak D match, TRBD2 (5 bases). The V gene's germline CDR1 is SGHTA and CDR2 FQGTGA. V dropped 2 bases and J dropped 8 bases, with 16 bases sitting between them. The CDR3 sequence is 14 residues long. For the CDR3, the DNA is TGTGCCAGCAGCTTAGGACTTCCCCCGGGAAAGCAGTACTTC. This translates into CASSLGLPPGKQYF.

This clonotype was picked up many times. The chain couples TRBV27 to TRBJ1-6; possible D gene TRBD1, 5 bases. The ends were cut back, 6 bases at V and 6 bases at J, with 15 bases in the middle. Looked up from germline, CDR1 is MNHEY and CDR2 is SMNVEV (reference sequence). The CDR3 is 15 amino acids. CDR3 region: CASRTMWGSNSPLHF. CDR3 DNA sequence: TGTGCCAGCAGAACCATGTGGGGCAGTAATTCACCCCTCCACTTT.

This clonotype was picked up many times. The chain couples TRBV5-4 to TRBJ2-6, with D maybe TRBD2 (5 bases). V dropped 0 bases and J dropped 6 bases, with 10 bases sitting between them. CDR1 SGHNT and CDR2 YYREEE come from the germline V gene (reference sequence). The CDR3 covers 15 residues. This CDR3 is CASSLVNGEANVLTF. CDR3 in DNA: TGTGCCAGCAGCTTGGTCAACGGGGAGGCCAACGTCCTGACTTTC.

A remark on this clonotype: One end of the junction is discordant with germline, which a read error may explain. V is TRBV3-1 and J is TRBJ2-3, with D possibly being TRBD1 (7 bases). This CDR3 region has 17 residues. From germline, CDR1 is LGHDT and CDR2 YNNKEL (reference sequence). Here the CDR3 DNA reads TGTGCCAGCAGCCAAGATCGGGGGACAGCCTTCACAGATAAGCAGTATTTT. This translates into CASSQDRGTAFTDKQYF.

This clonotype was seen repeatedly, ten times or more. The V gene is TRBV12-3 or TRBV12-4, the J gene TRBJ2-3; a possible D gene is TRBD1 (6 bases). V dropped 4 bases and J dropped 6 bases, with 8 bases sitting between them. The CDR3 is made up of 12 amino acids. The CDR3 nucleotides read TGTGCCAGCAGTTACAGGGTCGATACGCAGTATTTT. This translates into CASSYRVDTQYF.

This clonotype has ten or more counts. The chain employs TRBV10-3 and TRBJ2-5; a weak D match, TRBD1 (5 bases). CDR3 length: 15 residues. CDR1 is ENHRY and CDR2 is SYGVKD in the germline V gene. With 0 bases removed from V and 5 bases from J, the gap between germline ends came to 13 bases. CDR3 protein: CAISESPGRGETQYF. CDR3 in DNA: TGTGCCATCAGTGAGTCCCCAGGGCGCGGCGAGACCCAGTACTTC.

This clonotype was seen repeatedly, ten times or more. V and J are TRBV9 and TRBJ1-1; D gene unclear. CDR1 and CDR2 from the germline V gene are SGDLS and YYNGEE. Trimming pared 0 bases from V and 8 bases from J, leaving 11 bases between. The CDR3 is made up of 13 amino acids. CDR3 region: CASSVDIRSEAFF. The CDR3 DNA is TGTGCCAGCAGCGTAGATATCCGGTCAGAAGCTTTCTTT. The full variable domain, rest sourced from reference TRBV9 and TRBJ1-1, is DSGVTQTPKHLITATGQRVTLRCSPRSGDLSVYWYQQSLDQGLQFLIQYYNGEERAKGNILERFSAQQFPDLHSELNLSSLELGDSALYFCASSVDIRSEAFFGQGTRLTVV.

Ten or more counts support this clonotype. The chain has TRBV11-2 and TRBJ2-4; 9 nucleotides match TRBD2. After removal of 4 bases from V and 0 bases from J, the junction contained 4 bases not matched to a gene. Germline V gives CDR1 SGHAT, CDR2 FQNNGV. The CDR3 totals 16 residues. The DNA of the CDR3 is TGTGCCAGCAGCTCTCTAGCGGGGTTAGCCAAAAACATTCAGTACTTC. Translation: CASSSLAGLAKNIQYF.